Presented here are 11 T cell receptor beta chains from one specimen sequenced in a study of T cell repertoires in cytomegalovirus infection. TCRdb reanalysed the reads using MiXCR and keeps one entry per CDR3 protein. The repertoire holds 550,000 to 850,000 distinct CDR3 sequences, with around 30% as singletons. The antigens these receptors bind are not known. The material was cultured PBMCs, obtained from culture after CMV antigen stimulation. These receptors all stem from a human donor in good health (CMV status not recorded). Some clones in this sample may be carry-over from other donors' samples.

The chain couples TRBV4-3 to TRBJ2-1, with TRBD2 identical over 7 bases. J gave up 0 bases and V 3 bases, and 11 bases lay outside the gene matches. Germline V gene sequence: CDR1 LGHNA, CDR2 YSLEER. CDR3 length: 18 amino acids. In DNA form, the CDR3 reads TGCGCCAGCAGCCAGCTAGCGGTCCCCTCTAGCTCCTACAATGAGCAGTTCTTC. This translates into CASSQLAVPSSSYNEQFF.

This clonotype has just a few counts. The V call is TRBV7-9, the J call TRBJ1-2, with TRBD1 identical over 8 bases. Germline loops: CDR1 SEHNR, CDR2 FQNEAQ (reference sequence). V lost 0 bases to trimming and J lost 7 bases; unmatched junction nucleotides: 1. The length of the CDR3 is 13 residues. The CDR3 sequence: CASSLATGAGYTF. DNA of the CDR3: TGTGCCAGCAGCTTAGCGACAGGGGCTGGCTACACCTTC.

A few counts support this clonotype. This chain joins TRBV25-1 and TRBJ2-7; 8 bases agree with TRBD2. The CDR3 is made up of 13 amino acids. Per the germline V gene, CDR1 is MGHDK and CDR2 is SYGVNS. Unmatched junction bases numbered 13, after V lost 11 bases and J lost 7 bases. The CDR3 region has the DNA TGTGCCGCGAGGTGGGCGGGAGGTGGAGAGCAGTACTTC. It yields the protein CAARWAGGGEQYF.

Many counts were recorded for this clonotype. V is TRBV7-8 and J is TRBJ2-7; D is undetermined. Germline V gene data show CDR1 as SGHVS and CDR2 as FQNEAQ. Between the trimmed V and J ends, which lost 5 bases and 6 bases, there was a span of 8 bases. This CDR3 region has 11 residues. CDR3 sequence reads: CASSPYFEQYF. The CDR3, as DNA: TGTGCCAGCAGCCCATACTTCGAGCAGTACTTC.

This sequence joins TRBV27 and TRBJ2-1, with D unresolved. This CDR3 comprises 12 residues. V was clipped by 5 bases and J by 5 bases, with 7 bases between them. Germline V gene lookup returns CDR1 MNHEY and CDR2 SMNVEV (reference sequence). CDR3 protein: CASSKENNEQFF. CDR3 nucleotide sequence: TGTGCCAGCAGTAAGGAGAACAATGAGCAGTTCTTC.

The chain couples TRBV6-1 to TRBJ2-5; D possibly corresponds to TRBD1 (6 bases). Looked up from germline, CDR1 is MNHNS and CDR2 is SASEGT. Trimming left V 5 bases short and J 3 bases short, with 13 bases between. The CDR3 contains 14 residues. Here the CDR3 DNA reads TGTGCCAGCAGTCGGGACATCGAAGAAGAGACCCAGTACTTC. Amino acids: CASSRDIEEETQYF.

This clonotype was seen only a few times. The chain couples TRBV12-3 or TRBV12-4 to TRBJ1-4, with 10 nucleotides matching TRBD1. This CDR3 has 15 residues. Unmatched junction bases numbered 6, after V lost 5 bases and J lost 6 bases. The CDR3 sequence is CASSVTGTGDEKLFF. The CDR3 DNA is TGTGCCAGCAGTGTGACCGGGACAGGGGATGAAAAACTGTTTTTT.

This chain connects TRBV7-8 to TRBJ1-5, with 8 bases aligning to TRBD1. V shed 5 bases, J shed 8 bases, and the junction held 17 bases outside the gene matches. This CDR3 is 17 amino acids long. The V gene's germline CDR1 is SGHVS and CDR2 FQNEAQ. CDR3 DNA sequence: TGTGCCAGCAGCCCTTACGAGGAAACAGGGGGGGGGAAGCCCCAGCATTTT. Translation: CASSPYEETGGGKPQHF. The whole variable domain, remainder taken from reference TRBV7-8 and TRBJ1-5, is GAGVSQSPRYKVAKRGQDVALRCDPISGHVSLFWYQQALGQGPEFLTYFQNEAQLDKSGLPSDRFFAERPEGSVSTLKIQRTQQEDSAVYLCASSPYEETGGGKPQHFGDGTRLSIL.

In this sample, this clonotype turned up many times. This chain joins TRBV7-9 and TRBJ1-2, with 7 bases that match TRBD1. The CDR3 runs 19 residues. V shed 5 bases, J shed 0 bases, and the junction held 18 bases outside the gene matches. Germline V CDR1 and CDR2: SEHNR, FQNEAQ (reference sequence). The CDR3 region has the DNA TGTGCCAGCAGCCTAACTTACCGTATCGAGGGACAGACTAACTATGGCTACACCTTC. Its protein is CASSLTYRIEGQTNYGYTF. The full variable domain, completed using reference TRBV7-9 and TRBJ1-2, is DTGVSQNPRHKITKRGQNVTFRCDPISEHNRLYWYRQTLGQGPEFLTYFQNEAQLEKSRLLSDRFSAERPKGSFSTLEIQRTEQGDSAMYLCASSLTYRIEGQTNYGYTFGSGTRLTVV.

The rearrangement uses TRBV10-2 and TRBJ2-5; 8 nucleotides agree with TRBD2. The CDR3 is 15 amino acids. V lost 3 bases to trimming and J lost 4 bases; unmatched junction nucleotides: 7. The germline CDR1 and CDR2 sequences are WSHSY and SAAADI. The CDR3 loop is CASSDPGGTRETQYF. The DNA of the CDR3 is TGCGCCAGCAGTGACCCGGGAGGGACCCGAGAGACCCAGTACTTC.

The chain recombines TRBV12-3 or TRBV12-4 with TRBJ1-1; D gene ambiguous. This CDR3 has 13 residues. The V gene lost 2 bases and the J gene lost 6 bases, with 10 bases spanning the gap. The CDR3 sequence is CASSLLSGSEAFF. CDR3 coding DNA: TGTGCCAGCAGTTTACTTAGCGGCTCTGAAGCTTTCTTT.